This passage covers 4 T cell receptor beta chains from one sample sequenced in a study of cytomegalovirus exposure and HLA in healthy donors. The study ran its PCR with 60 Vbeta and 13 Jbeta primers. Libraries were prepared by immunoSEQ multiplex PCR; TCRdb keeps only in-frame clonotypes and omits some of them. The sample contains around 190,000 clones, 70% to 80% of which appear only once. The sample comprised PBMCs. Receptor source: a man in his thirties or forties in good health and CMV-seronegative.

V and J are TRBV11-2 and TRBJ2-3; 9 nucleotides line up with TRBD2. CDR3 length equals 18 residues. Per germline, CDR1 SGHAT and CDR2 FQNNGV. The ends lost 5 bases at V and 1 base at J; junction bases unmatched: 13. CDR3 protein: CASSLLGGGAGGTDTQYF. In nucleotides, the CDR3 is TGTGCCAGCAGCCTCCTTGGCGGGGGGGCTGGGGGCACAGATACGCAGTATTTT.

Points on this clone: Mismatch with germline at one junction end may stem from a read error. The CDR3 DNA follows: TGTGCCAGCAGCCAAGGTGGGCAGCGGGGGAACCCCGGGGAGCTGTTTTTT. Translation gives CASSQGGQRGNPGELFF. The V gene is TRBV4-2, the J gene TRBJ2-2, with 8 bases matching TRBD2. This CDR3 contains 17 residues. CDR1 is LGHNA, CDR2 YNFKEQ, per germline.

Only one count was recorded for this clone. The J gene is TRBJ1-2, the V gene TRBV29-1; a possible D gene is TRBD1 (5 bases). This CDR3 is 13 amino acids long. V lost 3 bases and J 4 bases, leaving 12 bases between the germline ends. The germline V gene encodes CDR1 SQVTM and CDR2 ANQGSEA. The CDR3 nucleotides read TGCAGCGTTGACGGGCAGGGTTCCTATGGCTACACCTTC. It translates to CSVDGQGSYGYTF.

The chain is built from TRBV25-1 and TRBJ2-5; 10 bases agree with TRBD1. CDR3 length: 16 amino acids. Germline V gene lookup returns CDR1 MGHDK and CDR2 SYGVNS. The V segment lost 3 bases and the J segment 5 bases; nucleotides outside the gene matches: 9. As DNA, the CDR3 is TGTGCCAGCAGTGACCCCCGGGACAGGGGCCGGGAGACCCAGTACTTC. It encodes CASSDPRDRGRETQYF.